The 21 T cell receptor beta chains below all came from one sample that was sequenced in a study of blood T cell repertoires in COVID-19. The protocol was immunoSEQ multiplex PCR, while the TCRdb copy is restricted to in-frame clones and leaves out a portion. The sample has roughly 250,000 clones, around 85% seen once; the top ten hold roughly 4.3%. The specimen was PBMCs or T cells enriched from blood (not recorded which). These receptor sequences come from a woman aged 25 to 39 who had recovered from COVID-19.

V and J are TRBV30 and TRBJ1-1, with D uncertain. The CDR3 is 11 amino acids. V was shortened by 4 bases and J by 5 bases, with 8 bases between the two germline ends. CDR1 is GTSNPN and CDR2 is SVGIG in the germline V gene (reference sequence). CDR3 loop: CAWKEGTEAFF. The CDR3 DNA reads as TGTGCCTGGAAGGAGGGTACTGAAGCTTTCTTT.

The J gene is TRBJ1-3, the V gene TRBV4-1; TRBD1 might be the D (6 bases). Per the germline V gene, CDR1 is MGHRA and CDR2 is YSYEKL. CDR3 length: 11 residues. Trimming took off 4 bases at V and 16 bases at J, with 14 bases between the two ends. CDR3 amino acids: CASSRDGTSYF. Written as DNA, the CDR3 is TGCGCCAGCAGCCGAGATGGGACATCCTATTTT.

CDR3 protein: CASSRLEWETQYF. CDR3 in DNA: TGTGCCAGCAGTCGACTAGAATGGGAGACCCAGTACTTC. The chain is built from TRBV6-5 and TRBJ2-5; TRBD2 is a possible D gene (6 bases). The V gene lost 5 bases and the J gene lost 5 bases, with 12 bases spanning the gap. The germline V gene encodes CDR1 MNHEY and CDR2 SVGAGI. CDR3 size: 13 residues.

This clone was picked up one time. This chain joins TRBV5-1 and TRBJ1-4; 7 nucleotides align to TRBD1. This CDR3 spans 15 amino acids. V trimming: 4 bases; J trimming: 4 bases; junction bases outside the gene matches: 7. Germline values: CDR1 SGHRS, CDR2 YFSETQ. CDR3 DNA: TGCGCCAGCAGCCAGACAGGGCGCCTTAATGAAAAACTGTTTTTT. This gives the protein CASSQTGRLNEKLFF.

The chain employs TRBV29-1 and TRBJ1-1; tentatively, D is TRBD1 (5 bases). The germline CDR1 and CDR2 sequences are SQVTM and ANQGSEA. CDR3 length: 13 amino acids. V shed 5 bases and J shed 0 bases, with 10 bases lying between them. The CDR3 sequence is CSVYGGMNTEAFF. The CDR3 coding sequence is TGCAGCGTTTACGGGGGGATGAACACTGAAGCTTTCTTT.

The V call is TRBV18, the J call TRBJ2-2; D possibly corresponds to TRBD2 (6 bases). V lost 0 bases and J lost 3, with 8 bases in between. From germline, CDR1 is KGHSH and CDR2 LQKENI. The CDR3 length is 15 residues. For the CDR3, the DNA is TGTGCCAGCTCACCACCTAGGAGGGACACCGGGGAGCTGTTTTTT. It is translated as CASSPPRRDTGELFF. Full variable domain (outside the CDR3, taken from reference TRBV18 and TRBJ2-2): NAGVMQNPRHLVRRRGQEARLRCSPMKGHSHVYWYRQLPEEGLKFMVYLQKENIIDESGMPKERFSAEFPKEGPSILRIQQVVRGDSAAYFCASSPPRRDTGELFFGEGSRLTVL.

This sequence joins TRBV7-9 and TRBJ2-7, with a possible D match to TRBD2 (7 bases). Trimming stripped 5 bases from V and 9 bases from J, with 17 bases between. This CDR3 is built from 13 residues. Germline V gene lookup returns CDR1 SEHNR and CDR2 FQNEAQ (reference sequence). CDR3 sequence (DNA): TGTGCCAGCAGCCCTATGGGGGGGGCAGGGCAGTACTTC. This gives the protein CASSPMGGAGQYF.

The chain uses TRBV19 and TRBJ1-5, with a tentative D call TRBD1 (6 bases). Germline CDR1 reads LNHDA; CDR2 reads SQIVND (reference sequence). Between the trimmed V and J ends, which lost 6 bases and 1 base, there was a span of 16 bases. This CDR3 comprises 16 residues. For the CDR3, the DNA is TGTGCCAGTAGGACGAACAGGGAAGGGAGCAATCAGCCCCAGCATTTT. Amino acids: CASRTNREGSNQPQHF.

This rearrangement joins TRBV7-2 to TRBJ1-1, with D perhaps matching TRBD1 (6 bases). Germline V gene sequence: CDR1 SGHTA, CDR2 FQGNSA. V was cut by 1 base and J by 4 bases, with 22 bases left in between. The CDR3 is made up of 18 amino acids. The CDR3 reads CASSLVGGVRKGSTEAFF. The CDR3 region has the DNA TGTGCCAGCAGCTTAGTAGGGGGGGTAAGGAAAGGTAGCACTGAAGCTTTCTTT.

This clone was counted many times. The CDR3 sequence is CASSRTGQVNTEAFF. For the CDR3, the DNA is TGTGCCAGCAGCCGGACGGGACAGGTGAACACTGAAGCTTTCTTT. This chain links TRBV7-3 with TRBJ1-1, with 8 bases aligning to TRBD1. CDR1 and CDR2 from the germline V gene are SGHTA and FQGTGA. J was trimmed by 0 bases and V by 5 bases; bases with no gene match: 5. The CDR3 spans 15 residues.

J is TRBJ1-1 and V is TRBV14; no reliable D call. Trimming stripped 5 bases from V and 4 bases from J, with 5 bases between. The CDR3 runs to 11 residues. Germline V gives CDR1 SGHDN, CDR2 FVKESK. This CDR3 reads CASSSGTEAFF. The DNA for the CDR3 is TGTGCCAGCAGCTCGGGCACTGAAGCTTTCTTT.

The V call is TRBV2, the J call TRBJ1-4, with a possible D match to TRBD1 (6 bases). The V end lost 10 bases, the J end lost 5 bases, and 17 bases lay between the germline ends. Germline CDR1 reads SNHLY; CDR2 reads FYNNEI. This CDR3 contains 14 residues. CDR3 loop: CANEPTGKNEKLFF. The CDR3 DNA reads as TGTGCCAACGAACCGACAGGCAAGAATGAAAAACTGTTTTTT.

This chain connects TRBV20-1 to TRBJ1-1, with D uncertain. Per germline, CDR1 DFQATT and CDR2 SNEGSKA (reference sequence). V dropped 6 bases and J dropped 0 bases, with 5 bases sitting between them. The CDR3 contains 11 residues. The CDR3 sequence is CSASLNTEAFF. The CDR3 DNA sequence: TGCAGTGCGTCGTTGAACACTGAAGCTTTCTTT.

This clone has a single count. The chain has TRBV18 and TRBJ1-5, with D uncertain. This CDR3 region has 12 residues. Trimming took 4 bases from V and 7 from J, leaving 8 bases between them. In germline, CDR1 is KGHSH, CDR2 LQKENI. DNA for the CDR3: TGTGCCAGCTCACGAGAGGGACAGCCCCAGCATTTT. It codes for CASSREGQPQHF.

The rearrangement joins TRBV9 to TRBJ2-1; 8 bases fit TRBD2. V lost 0 bases, J lost 2 bases, and 13 bases stayed unmatched. The CDR3 consists of 19 residues. The V gene's germline CDR1 is SGDLS and CDR2 YYNGEE. CDR3 sequence reads: CASSVVPTQRERPYNEQFF. The CDR3 coding sequence is TGTGCCAGCAGCGTAGTCCCCACTCAGCGGGAGCGTCCCTACAATGAGCAGTTCTTC.

The chain uses TRBV7-8 and TRBJ2-7; 10 bases agree with TRBD1. CDR3 length equals 17 residues. CDR1 is SGHVS, CDR2 FQNEAQ, per germline. V shed 5 bases and J 3 bases; nucleotides not matched to a gene: 13. CDR3 nucleotide sequence: TGTGCCAGCAGCCTTCTGGCATCGGGACAGGGGATCTACGAGCAGTACTTC. Encoded protein: CASSLLASGQGIYEQYF.

The rearrangement joins TRBV29-1 to TRBJ2-7, with D possibly TRBD2 on 6 matching bases. The length of the CDR3 is 13 residues. CDR1 is SQVTM, CDR2 ANQGSEA, per germline. The germline V and J ends were trimmed by 4 bases and 1 base, with 11 bases remaining between them. In nucleotides, the CDR3 is TGCAGCGTTGTGCTAGCGTCATCCTACGAGCAGTACTTC. Translation: CSVVLASSYEQYF.

V usage is TRBV7-9 and J usage is TRBJ1-1; D is possibly TRBD1 (6 bases). V dropped 3 bases and J dropped 4 bases, with 12 bases sitting between them. The CDR3 length is 14 residues. Germline V lookup: CDR1 SEHNR, CDR2 FQNEAQ (reference sequence). CDR3 protein: CASSLDSLVTEAFF. CDR3 nucleotide sequence: TGTGCCAGCAGCTTGGACAGCTTAGTCACTGAAGCTTTCTTT.

The chain joins TRBV7-9 to TRBJ2-3; 8 bases are a match to TRBD2. Germline V gene lookup returns CDR1 SEHNR and CDR2 FQNEAQ (reference sequence). The CDR3 totals 17 residues. The V and J ends lost 2 bases and 2 bases, in that order; junction bases with no gene match: 9. CDR3 in amino acids: CASSLYSGLAFTDTQYF. CDR3 bases: TGTGCCAGCAGCTTATATAGTGGACTAGCTTTCACAGATACGCAGTATTTT. Complete variable domain (other parts from reference TRBV7-9 and TRBJ2-3): DTGVSQNPRHKITKRGQNVTFRCDPISEHNRLYWYRQTLGQGPEFLTYFQNEAQLEKSRLLSDRFSAERPKGSFSTLEIQRTEQGDSAMYLCASSLYSGLAFTDTQYFGPGTRLTVL.

V is TRBV2 and J is TRBJ1-1; a possible D gene is TRBD1 (6 bases). V was cut by 6 bases and J by 3 bases, with 11 bases left in between. This CDR3 region has 13 residues. CDR1 is SNHLY and CDR2 is FYNNEI in the germline V gene. The CDR3 nucleotides read TGTGCCAGCAGCCCCAGGGGAGACACTGAAGCTTTCTTT. Residues: CASSPRGDTEAFF.

The V gene is TRBV28, the J gene TRBJ1-2; tentatively, D is TRBD1 (5 bases). CDR1 and CDR2 (germline): MDHEN, SYDVKM. This CDR3 is 13 amino acids long. Trimming removed 7 bases from V and 3 bases from J, with 12 bases in between. CDR3 nucleotide sequence: TGTGCCAGCACCGGCCAGGGCTACTATGGCTACACCTTC. It encodes CASTGQGYYGYTF.